Listed below are T cell receptor beta chains from one sample, sequenced in a study of T cell repertoires in cytomegalovirus infection. Each CDR3 protein gets one entry after TCRdb re-called the reads with MiXCR. The table includes approximately 120,000 distinct CDR3 sequences, around 30% detected once. For these TCRs, the target antigens are not known. The sequencing used CD8+ T cells from cultured PBMCs, collected from culture after CMV antigen stimulation. These receptors came from a human donor in good health (CMV status not recorded). Some clones in this sample may be carry-over from other donors' samples. Both conserved end residues are part of each CDR3. Each record gives: J gene, clone size, V gene, D gene, CDR3 protein, CDR3 DNA. D genes are given only for firm matches. The size field is filled for only some rows; it gives once, few, many or a size class.

J gene: TRBJ1-2
clone size: NA
V gene: TRBV20-1
D gene: NA
CDR3 protein: CSASDRSTPYGYTF
CDR3 DNA: TGCAGTGCTAGTGACCGGAGCACTCCATACGGCTACACCTTC

J gene: TRBJ2-3
clone size: few
V gene: TRBV13
D gene: NA
CDR3 protein: CASSLATTDTQYF
CDR3 DNA: TGTGCCAGCAGCTTGGCCACAACAGATACGCAGTATTTT

J gene: TRBJ1-4
clone size: few
V gene: TRBV9
D gene: NA
CDR3 protein: CASSPRSGATNEKLFF
CDR3 DNA: TGTGCCAGCAGCCCGCGGTCAGGGGCGACTAATGAAAAACTGTTTTTT

J gene: TRBJ2-7
clone size: NA
V gene: TRBV19
D gene: TRBD1
CDR3 protein: CASSGTGYLGYEQYF
CDR3 DNA: TGTGCCAGTAGCGGGACAGGGTATCTTGGCTACGAGCAGTACTTC

J gene: TRBJ2-1
clone size: few
V gene: TRBV6-1
D gene: NA
CDR3 protein: CASSRGDNEQFF
CDR3 DNA: TGTGCCAGCAGCAGGGGGGACAATGAGCAGTTCTTC

J gene: TRBJ2-3
clone size: NA
V gene: TRBV27
D gene: TRBD2
CDR3 protein: CASSEIAGGHRSTDTQYF
CDR3 DNA: TGTGCCAGCAGTGAAATAGCGGGGGGCCACCGTAGCACAGATACGCAGTATTTT

J gene: TRBJ2-5
clone size: NA
V gene: TRBV19
D gene: NA
CDR3 protein: CASSIVEGAETQYF
CDR3 DNA: TGTGCCAGTAGTATTGTGGAGGGGGCCGAGACCCAGTACTTC

J gene: TRBJ1-1
clone size: NA
V gene: TRBV6-2/TRBV6-3
D gene: TRBD1
CDR3 protein: CASSTRDRGIANTEAFF
CDR3 DNA: TGTGCCAGCAGTACCCGGGACAGGGGAATTGCGAACACTGAAGCTTTCTTT

J gene: TRBJ2-7
clone size: many
V gene: TRBV7-6
D gene: NA
CDR3 protein: CASSSGFQRYF
CDR3 DNA: TGTGCCAGCAGTTCCGGTTTCCAGCGGTACTTC

J gene: TRBJ2-2
clone size: many
V gene: TRBV7-6
D gene: NA
CDR3 protein: CASSLVRNTGELFF
CDR3 DNA: TGTGCCAGCAGCTTGGTACGGAACACCGGGGAGCTGTTTTTT

J gene: TRBJ1-5
clone size: few
V gene: TRBV28
D gene: NA
CDR3 protein: CASSPQQISNQPQHF
CDR3 DNA: TGTGCCAGCAGTCCACAGCAGATTAGCAATCAGCCCCAGCATTTT

J gene: TRBJ2-1
clone size: many
V gene: TRBV12-3/TRBV12-4
D gene: TRBD1
CDR3 protein: CASSPGGDRDRAYNEQFF
CDR3 DNA: TGTGCCAGCAGTCCAGGGGGTGACCGGGACAGGGCCTACAATGAGCAGTTCTTC

J gene: TRBJ2-1
clone size: NA
V gene: TRBV9
D gene: TRBD2
CDR3 protein: CASSVGAGVLHEQFF
CDR3 DNA: TGTGCCAGCAGCGTAGGTGCGGGGGTGTTACATGAGCAGTTCTTC

J gene: TRBJ2-2
clone size: NA
V gene: TRBV12-3/TRBV12-4
D gene: NA
CDR3 protein: CASSHLGVSGELFF
CDR3 DNA: TGTGCCAGCAGTCACCTGGGGGTTAGCGGGGAGCTGTTTTTT

J gene: TRBJ2-7
clone size: NA
V gene: TRBV7-9
D gene: NA
CDR3 protein: CASSLFEYEQYF
CDR3 DNA: TGTGCCAGCAGCCTCTTTGAATACGAGCAGTACTTC

J gene: TRBJ2-5
clone size: many
V gene: TRBV7-8
D gene: TRBD2
CDR3 protein: CASSFMTSGGETQYF
CDR3 DNA: TGTGCCAGCAGCTTTATGACTAGCGGGGGGGAGACCCAGTACTTC

J gene: TRBJ2-3
clone size: NA
V gene: TRBV28
D gene: NA
CDR3 protein: CASSLYRQGTDTQYF
CDR3 DNA: TGTGCCAGCAGTTTATATCGACAGGGCACAGATACGCAGTATTTT

J gene: TRBJ2-3
clone size: NA
V gene: TRBV12-5
D gene: NA
CDR3 protein: CASGPGLSTDTQNF
CDR3 DNA: TGTGCTAGTGGTCCGGGACTCTCCACAGATACGCAGAATTTT

J gene: TRBJ1-6
clone size: many
V gene: TRBV7-9
D gene: NA
CDR3 protein: CASSLGGEGSPLHF
CDR3 DNA: TGTGCCAGCAGCTTAGGGGGGGAAGGCTCACCCCTCCACTTT

J gene: TRBJ2-7
clone size: NA
V gene: TRBV11-1
D gene: NA
CDR3 protein: CASSLAAGTEAEQYF
CDR3 DNA: TGTGCCAGCAGCTTAGCGGCGGGGACCGAAGCCGAGCAGTACTTC

J gene: TRBJ2-7
clone size: few
V gene: TRBV4-1
D gene: NA
CDR3 protein: CASKGPSYEQYF
CDR3 DNA: TGCGCCAGCAAGGGACCTTCCTACGAGCAGTACTTC

J gene: TRBJ2-3
clone size: NA
V gene: TRBV12-3/TRBV12-4
D gene: NA
CDR3 protein: CASSTDTYTDTQYF
CDR3 DNA: TGTGCCAGCAGTACCGACACCTACACAGATACGCAGTATTTT

J gene: TRBJ2-5
clone size: many
V gene: TRBV7-2
D gene: NA
CDR3 protein: CASSPRWGPPETQYF
CDR3 DNA: TGTGCCAGCAGCCCCAGGTGGGGTCCCCCAGAGACCCAGTACTTC

J gene: TRBJ1-2
clone size: NA
V gene: TRBV6-6
D gene: NA
CDR3 protein: CASSYSGSYGYTF
CDR3 DNA: TGTGCCAGCAGTTACTCAGGCAGCTATGGCTACACCTTC

J gene: TRBJ1-3
clone size: NA
V gene: TRBV2
D gene: NA
CDR3 protein: CASSEAEDFSGNTIYF
CDR3 DNA: TGTGCCAGCAGTGAAGCGGAGGATTTCTCTGGAAACACCATATATTTT